This T cell receptor beta chain was observed in a study of shared clonotypes between healthy human individuals. Overall study: Donor composition was a couple of women and a few men, aged 18 to 49. Study-level points and caveats: The study's rarefaction showed incomplete sorted-subset sequencing despite large depth. Clonotypes that were shared across four donors made up around 5.5% of naive CD4 clonotypes.

The table came from immunoSEQ multiplex PCR; TCRdb's copy has only in-frame clones and leaves some out. Found here are hundreds of thousands of clones, 92% of them singletons; the top ten hold about 24%. Notes on this clone: What it binds is unknown.

The naive CD8 population came from CD45RO-negative cells selected for CCR7, without terminally differentiated effector memory CD45RA+ cells. This CDR3 contains 16 residues. V was clipped by 1 base and J by 2 bases; unmatched bases: 8. Germline values: CDR1 SQVTM, CDR2 ANQGSEA. The chain employs TRBV29-1 and TRBJ2-1; TRBD2 aligns across 7 bases. Sequences were obtained from naive CD8+ T cells sorted from blood. This sequence was found in a man aged 25 to 40 in good health. CDR3 sequence (DNA): TGCAGCGTTGAAGGGGCTAGCGGTGTCCCCTACAATGAGCAGTTCTTC. As protein: CSVEGASGVPYNEQFF.